This entry concerns a single T cell receptor beta chain. This sample stems from a study of OX40 agonist ivuxolimab in advanced cancers. About the study: Participants averaged approximately 65 years of age (range about 23 to 90) and were around 83% male.

Data came from immunoSEQ multiplex PCR; TCRdb stores just in-frame clones and leaves some out. This sample yields 50,000 to 75,000 clones, of which 80% to 90% are seen a single time; over 0.3% belongs to the top ten. In germline, CDR1 is SGHRS, CDR2 YFSETQ. This CDR3 region has 18 residues. J was trimmed by 7 bases and V by 4 bases; bases with no gene match: 20. This chain connects TRBV5-1 to TRBJ1-2; 9 nucleotides agree with TRBD1. The sequence was collected from an adult with an advanced solid tumor such as melanoma, head and neck, liver or kidney cancer. Here the sequenced sample was CD4+ or CD8+ T cells sorted from blood, taken in a trial of the OX40 agonist ivuxolimab. This CDR3 reads CASSATGTGNDWASGYTF. CDR3 coding DNA: TGCGCCAGCAGCGCTACCGGGACAGGGAACGATTGGGCGAGTGGCTACACCTTC.